The clone carrying this T cell receptor (beta chain) was detected once. The data were obtained in a study of shared clonotypes between healthy human individuals. In the naive CD8 group, cells lacked CD45RO and were positively selected for CCR7, so terminally differentiated effector memory CD45RA+ cells were left out. Across several immunoSEQ plates, the genomic DNA of each subset was split evenly. The data were produced by immunoSEQ multiplex PCR, yet TCRdb's version contains in-frame clones alone and is incomplete. There are about 2.1 million clones in the sample; just over 90% occur only once, and about 1.8% lies in the top ten. Germline loops: CDR1 MGHRA, CDR2 YSYEKL. CDR3 size: 15 residues. V was clipped by 4 bases and J by 0 bases; unmatched bases: 6.

The chain joins TRBV4-1 to TRBJ2-7, with 7 bases fitting TRBD2. This clonotype originated in a man between 18 and 35 years old in good health. Some clones in this sample may be carry-over from other donors' samples. Source material: naive CD8+ T cells from PBMCs. CDR3 in amino acids: CASSRQSSGSYEQYF. As DNA, the CDR3 is TGCGCCAGCAGCCGGCAATCTAGCGGCTCCTACGAGCAGTACTTC.